Sequencing of this T cell receptor beta chain was carried out in a study of blood T cell repertoires in COVID-19. At the level of the study: Sample material is recorded as cDNA or gDNA derived from T cells, B-cell-depleted T cells, or PBMCs.

Repertoires were generated with immunoSEQ multiplex PCR, while TCRdb's copy carries only in-frame clones and drops some. This sample carries some 70,000 clones, 88% of them seen once, and the ten largest clones take 5.5% to 7%. The CDR3 runs to 16 residues. The ends lost 2 bases at V and 12 bases at J; junction bases unmatched: 16. Germline V gene lookup returns CDR1 PRHDT and CDR2 FYEKMQ (reference sequence). The sample comprised peripheral blood. This rearrangement joins TRBV13 to TRBJ2-1, with 7 bases matching TRBD1. The receptor was isolated from a woman in her sixties or seventies with acute or convalescent COVID-19. CDR3 coding DNA: TGTGCCAGCAGCTTATCTGGCTCAGGGGGAGCCAGCACGCAGTTCTTC. Translation: CASSLSGSGGASTQFF.